Sequencing of this T cell receptor (beta chain) was carried out in a study of CD8 T cells in ankylosing spondylitis. V lost 5 bases, J lost 2 bases, and 6 bases lay in between. Germline-derived CDR1 and CDR2 are SGHRS and YFSETQ. The CDR3 contains 12 residues. Concerning this clonotype itself: Antigen unknown.

TCRdb ran MiXCR on the 5' RACE reads and lists one entry per CDR3 protein. The sample has about 240,000 distinct CDR3 sequences; around 7.8% are singletons. Study conclusions and caveats: Earlier work had already found some motif variants in reactive arthritis synovial fluid and blood. A TCR beta motif of eight or nine highly homologous variants seemed to mark ankylosing spondylitis blood. The authors found the disease-linked clones to be CD8+ and relatively rare in peripheral blood.

The specimen sequenced was blood, either unsorted or a sorted T cell fraction (not recorded which). V and J are TRBV5-1 and TRBJ2-3, with D unclear. The sequence derives from a male donor with ankylosing spondylitis or in good health (not recorded which). CDR3 DNA: TGCGCCAGCAGGGAGTTCACAGATACGCAGTATTTT. Residues: CASREFTDTQYF.